Described below is a single T cell receptor (beta chain) sequence and its context. The target antigen is unknown. The V and J ends lost 0 bases and 6 bases respectively, with 21 bases between them. The CDR3 consists of 17 residues. Germline assignment: CDR1 LGHNA and CDR2 YNFKEQ. This sample stems from a study of cytomegalovirus exposure and HLA in healthy donors. The PCR contained 60 Vbeta and 13 Jbeta primers. Clones were read by immunoSEQ multiplex PCR, and TCRdb kept only the in-frame ones, dropping some. The sample lists 100,000 to 150,000 clones; nearly 85% were seen once. Study-wide results and limits: Highly shared sequence variants in one cluster were likely a sequencing artifact.

The TCR originated in a boy between 10 and 17 years old in good health and CMV-seronegative. This chain joins TRBV4-2 and TRBJ2-7, with D maybe TRBD2 (6 bases). The source material was PBMCs. CDR3 residues: CASSQDPIRTGVSEQYF. The CDR3 DNA follows: TGTGCCAGCAGCCAAGATCCAATAAGGACGGGAGTAAGCGAGCAGTACTTC.